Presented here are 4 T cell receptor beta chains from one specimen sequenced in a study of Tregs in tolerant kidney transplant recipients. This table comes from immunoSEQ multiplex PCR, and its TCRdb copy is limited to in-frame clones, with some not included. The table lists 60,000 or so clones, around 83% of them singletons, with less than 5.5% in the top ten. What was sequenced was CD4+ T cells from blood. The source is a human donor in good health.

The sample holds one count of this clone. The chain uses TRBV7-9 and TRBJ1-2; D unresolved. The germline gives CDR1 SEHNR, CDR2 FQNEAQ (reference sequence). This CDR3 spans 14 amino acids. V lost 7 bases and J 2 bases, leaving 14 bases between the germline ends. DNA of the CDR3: TGTGCCAGCACCGACCCCGGCAAGAACTATGGCTACACCTTC. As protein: CASTDPGKNYGYTF.

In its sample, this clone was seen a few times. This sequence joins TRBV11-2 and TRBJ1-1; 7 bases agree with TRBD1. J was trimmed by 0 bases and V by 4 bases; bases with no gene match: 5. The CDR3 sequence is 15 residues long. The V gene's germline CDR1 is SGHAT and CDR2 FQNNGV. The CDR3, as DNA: TGTGCCAGCAGCTCCAGGGGACAGCTGAACACTGAAGCTTTCTTT. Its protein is CASSSRGQLNTEAFF.

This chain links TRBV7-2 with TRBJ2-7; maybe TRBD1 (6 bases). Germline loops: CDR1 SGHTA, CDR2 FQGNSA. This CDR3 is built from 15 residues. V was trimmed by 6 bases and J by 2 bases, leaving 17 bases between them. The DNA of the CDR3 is TGTGCCAGCAGTCCCCTCGATGGGGACACCTACGAGCAGTACTTC. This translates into CASSPLDGDTYEQYF.

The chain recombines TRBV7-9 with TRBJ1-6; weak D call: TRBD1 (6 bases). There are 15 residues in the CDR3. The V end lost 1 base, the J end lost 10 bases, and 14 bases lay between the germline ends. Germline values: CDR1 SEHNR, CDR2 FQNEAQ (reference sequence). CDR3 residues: CASSLDQGSGSPLHF. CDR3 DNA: TGTGCCAGCAGCTTAGATCAGGGGTCAGGATCACCCCTCCACTTT.